Following are 31 T cell receptor beta chains from one sample sequenced in a study of T-cell memory formation after mild COVID-19 (dated by TCRdb to 2020 to 2022). The library came from 5' RACE. Sequencing instrument: Illumina NovaSeq 6000. TCRdb reran the public reads through fastp at Q25 and MiXCR, keeping productive beta chains. Every entry covers one CDR3 protein and lists the most common genes and DNA from its rows. In all, the sample holds 450,000 to 650,000 distinct CDR3 sequences, and just over 20% of those were seen once. Together, the top ten hold under 15% of the sample. Sequenced input: PBMCs or a T cell subset sorted from them (not recorded which). These TCRs come from an adult woman who had mild COVID-19 (a few samples of this study predate the infection). The sample titles of this study are shuffled in the database, so cell type and time point are left out; the donor was told from shared clones.

This clonotype was observed at least ten times. J is TRBJ2-7 and V is TRBV6-1, with D possibly matching TRBD2 (6 bases). Trimming cost V 6 bases and J 6 bases, with 21 bases left between them. The CDR3 is 15 residues long. Germline V gives CDR1 MNHNS, CDR2 SASEGT. The DNA of the CDR3 is TGTGCCAGCAGCAAAAGGTCCAGGGAGGTCTCCGAGCAGTACTTC. It translates to CASSKRSREVSEQYF.

The chain recombines TRBV29-1 with TRBJ2-5; D gene ambiguous. V gave up 4 bases and J gave up 4 bases, with 16 bases separating them. Germline V gene data show CDR1 as SQVTM and CDR2 as ANQGSEA. The CDR3 covers 14 residues. The CDR3 region is CSVAVAIRGETQYF. The CDR3 DNA is TGCAGCGTTGCGGTCGCTATTCGCGGAGAGACCCAGTACTTC.

The J gene is TRBJ2-1, the V gene TRBV20-1; the match to TRBD1 covers 10 bases. Germline loops: CDR1 DFQATT, CDR2 SNEGSKA (reference sequence). With 6 bases clipped from V and 8 bases from J, the junction kept 7 bases outside the gene matches. The CDR3 loop spans 13 amino acids. The CDR3 DNA sequence: TGCAGTGCCCCGGGACAGGGGAAAGATGAGCAGTTCTTC. Its translation is CSAPGQGKDEQFF.

A few counts support this clonotype. V is TRBV5-1 and J is TRBJ1-2; D remains unclear. CDR1 SGHRS and CDR2 YFSETQ come from the germline V gene. Trimming took off 7 bases at V and 3 bases at J, with 16 bases between the two ends. The CDR3 is made up of 14 amino acids. CDR3 region: CASRLSDRDYGYTF. The DNA for the CDR3 is TGCGCCAGCCGCCTATCCGATCGGGACTATGGCTACACCTTC.

This chain connects TRBV7-6 to TRBJ2-1, with 7 positions matching TRBD2. V was clipped by 2 bases and J by 7 bases; unmatched bases: 8. The CDR3 runs 15 residues. Germline CDR1 and CDR2: SGHVS and FNYEAQ. This CDR3 reads CASSLTLAVSNEQFF. The CDR3, as DNA: TGTGCCAGCAGCTTAACTCTAGCGGTGTCGAATGAGCAGTTCTTC.

This clonotype showed up just a few times. The chain combines TRBV3-1 with TRBJ2-5; TRBD2 matches at 7 bases. CDR3 length equals 14 residues. The trim removed 2 bases at V and 5 bases at J, leaving 5 bases unmatched. CDR1 is LGHDT, CDR2 YNNKEL, per germline (reference sequence). CDR3 in DNA: TGTGCCAGCAGCCAACTCCAGCGGGGCGAGACCCAGTACTTC. Amino acids: CASSQLQRGETQYF.

This clonotype has a handful of counts. This chain joins TRBV2 and TRBJ2-1; TRBD2 agrees at 14 bases. Germline V CDR1 and CDR2: SNHLY, FYNNEI. The CDR3 runs 14 residues. The J segment lost 5 bases and the V segment lost 9 bases, leaving 3 bases of the junction unmatched. The DNA of the CDR3 is TGTGCCAGTAGGGGACTAGCGGGAGACAATGAGCAGTTCTTC. This sequence encodes CASRGLAGDNEQFF.

This clonotype was picked up a small number of times. The V and J genes are TRBV27 and TRBJ1-5; D perhaps matches TRBD1 (6 bases). V shed 3 bases and J shed 2 bases, with 14 bases lying between them. This CDR3 has 16 residues. Germline lookup yields CDR1 MNHEY and CDR2 SMNVEV (reference sequence). The CDR3 DNA reads TGTGCCAGCAGTTTGGAGGGGGGAATAGGCAATCAGCCCCAGCATTTT. Translating gives CASSLEGGIGNQPQHF.

V is TRBV7-9 and J is TRBJ1-3; unclear D gene. CDR3 length: 13 residues. Deletions cut 5 bases from V and 7 bases from J, with 12 bases between. Germline V gene sequence: CDR1 SEHNR, CDR2 FQNEAQ (reference sequence). CDR3 nucleotide sequence: TGTGCCAGCAGCCCGCCCGGGCTTAACACCATATATTTT. Its translation is CASSPPGLNTIYF.

The rearrangement uses TRBV6-1 and TRBJ1-3; D is perhaps TRBD1 (5 bases). Germline CDR1 and CDR2: MNHNS and SASEGT. The CDR3 is 16 residues long. Trimming stripped 6 bases from V and 0 bases from J, with 15 bases between. CDR3 protein: CASSQLTASSGNTIYF. The CDR3 DNA sequence: TGTGCCAGCAGCCAACTGACAGCTAGCTCTGGAAACACCATATATTTT.

The genes are TRBV7-9 and TRBJ2-7; 7 bases match TRBD1. The junction had 9 bases not matched to a gene; V was cut back by 5 bases and J by 5 bases. Looked up from germline, CDR1 is SEHNR and CDR2 is FQNEAQ (reference sequence). The CDR3 contains 14 residues. As DNA, the CDR3 is TGTGCCAGCAGCCCATCGGACAGGATCAACGAGCAGTACTTC. Protein product: CASSPSDRINEQYF.

The gene calls are TRBV29-1 and TRBJ2-5, with D possibly TRBD1 on 5 matching bases. This CDR3 has 13 amino acids. Germline-derived CDR1 and CDR2 are SQVTM and ANQGSEA. Written as DNA, the CDR3 is TGCACAGTCAAACAGGTACTCCAAGAGACCCAGTACTTC. It is translated as CTVKQVLQETQYF.

Remarks on this clonotype: This could be a read error, since a much larger clone is one nucleotide away. The rearrangement uses TRBV7-9 and TRBJ2-7; D is possibly TRBD2 (6 bases). V was cut by 7 bases and J by 4 bases, with 11 bases left in between. The length of the CDR3 is 12 residues. CDR1 and CDR2 from the germline V gene are SEHNR and FQNEAQ (reference sequence). CDR3 residues: CASNTGSYEQYF. The CDR3 region has the DNA TGTGCCAGCAACACCGGGAGTTACGAGCAGTACTTC.

The V gene is TRBV7-9, the J gene TRBJ2-3, with 10 positions matching TRBD2. The CDR3 totals 17 residues. Germline V CDR1 and CDR2: SEHNR, FQNEAQ (reference sequence). V dropped 1 base and J dropped 0; count of bases not matched to a gene: 4. CDR3: CASSLGTSGYSTDTQYF. The CDR3 nucleotides are TGTGCCAGCAGCTTAGGGACTAGCGGTTACAGCACAGATACGCAGTATTTT. Full variable domain (outside the CDR3, taken from reference TRBV7-9 and TRBJ2-3): DTGVSQNPRHKITKRGQNVTFRCDPISEHNRLYWYRQTLGQGPEFLTYFQNEAQLEKSRLLSDRFSAERPKGSFSTLEIQRTEQGDSAMYLCASSLGTSGYSTDTQYFGPGTRLTVL.

The chain joins TRBV30 to TRBJ2-7, with 7 bases fitting TRBD1. This CDR3 spans 14 amino acids. The V segment lost 0 bases and the J segment 0 bases; nucleotides outside the gene matches: 2. CDR1 is GTSNPN and CDR2 is SVGIG in the germline V gene (reference sequence). CDR3 coding DNA: TGTGCCTGGAGTGTAGCAGGGGGCTCCTACGAGCAGTACTTC. Translation gives CAWSVAGGSYEQYF.

In the case of this clonotype: Germline and junction disagree at one end, which may indicate a read error. The V and J genes are TRBV6-2 or TRBV6-3 and TRBJ2-2; D unresolved. This CDR3 region has 15 residues. Germline CDR1 reads MNHEY; CDR2 reads SVGEGT. The CDR3 sequence is CASRGNLANAGELFF. Written as DNA, the CDR3 is TGTGCCAGCAGGGGTAATTTGGCGAACGCCGGGGAGCTGTTTTTT.

The chain recombines TRBV6-1 with TRBJ1-5; D is unresolved. Trimming removed 8 bases from V and 9 bases from J, with 17 bases in between. The CDR3 runs to 13 residues. CDR1 is MNHNS, CDR2 SASEGT, per germline. CDR3 DNA: TGTGCCAGCTCACAAGGGAACGTTTGGCCCCAGCATTTT. Translating it yields CASSQGNVWPQHF.

This clonotype was observed a handful of times. The genes are TRBV24-1 and TRBJ2-2, with D unresolved. CDR3 size: 16 residues. V gave up 0 bases and J gave up 4 bases, with 11 bases separating them. Germline loops: CDR1 KGHDR, CDR2 SFDVKD. The CDR3 is CATSDLRGVGTGELFF. As DNA, the CDR3 is TGTGCCACCAGTGATTTGAGAGGAGTTGGCACCGGGGAGCTGTTTTTT.

The chain links TRBV29-1 to TRBJ1-2; a possible D gene is TRBD1 (5 bases). CDR3 length: 13 residues. Germline V gene data show CDR1 as SQVTM and CDR2 as ANQGSEA. V lost 5 bases and J lost 4, with 14 bases in between. CDR3 sequence reads: CSVSDSFSYGYTF. CDR3 DNA sequence: TGCAGCGTTTCCGACAGCTTCTCCTATGGCTACACCTTC. Full variable domain (missing parts from reference TRBV29-1 and TRBJ1-2): SAVISQKPSRDICQRGTSLTIQCQVDSQVTMMFWYRQQPGQSLTLIATANQGSEATYESGFVIDKFPISRPNLTFSTLTVSNMSPEDSSIYLCSVSDSFSYGYTFGSGTRLTVV.

The chain has TRBV6-2 or TRBV6-3 and TRBJ2-1, with D perhaps given as TRBD1 or TRBD2 (5 bases each). Germline V gives CDR1 MNHEY, CDR2 SVGEGT. Trimming stripped 8 bases from V and 2 bases from J, with 13 bases between. The CDR3 is made up of 14 amino acids. The CDR3 protein is CASGHPGPYNEQFF. In nucleotides, the CDR3 is TGTGCCAGCGGACATCCGGGACCCTACAATGAGCAGTTCTTC.

This chain joins TRBV6-5 and TRBJ1-2, with D maybe TRBD1 (6 bases). CDR1 is MNHEY, CDR2 SVGAGI, per germline. The CDR3 extends over 13 amino acids. The V end lost 7 bases, the J end lost 6 bases, and 15 bases lay between the germline ends. The DNA of the CDR3 is TGTGCCAGCACCGACGGACAGCCCGATGGCTACACCTTC. Translating it yields CASTDGQPDGYTF.

J is TRBJ2-5 and V is TRBV15; TRBD1 is a possible D gene (5 bases). With 0 bases removed from V and 4 bases from J, the gap between germline ends came to 12 bases. Germline CDR1 is LNHNV and CDR2 is YYDKDF (reference sequence). This CDR3 has 15 amino acids. The CDR3 nucleotides read TGTGCCACCAGCAGAGATAGGGTCCAGGGAGAGACCCAGTACTTC. Residues: CATSRDRVQGETQYF.

The chain links TRBV18 to TRBJ1-1; D is undetermined. V lost 5 bases, J lost 4 bases, and 17 bases lay in between. CDR1 and CDR2 from the germline V gene are KGHSH and LQKENI. There are 15 residues in the CDR3. The CDR3 region has the DNA TGTGCCAGCTCAGGAACGGCGGGTAGAAGCACTGAAGCTTTCTTT. It codes for CASSGTAGRSTEAFF.

This chain connects TRBV6-1 to TRBJ2-5, with unresolved D. The germline CDR1 and CDR2 sequences are MNHNS and SASEGT. CDR3 length equals 13 residues. The V and J ends lost 8 bases and 3 bases respectively, with 13 bases between them. CDR3: CASSGYGEETQYF. The CDR3 DNA is TGTGCCAGCTCAGGTTATGGGGAAGAGACCCAGTACTTC.

This clonotype came up a few times. J is TRBJ2-1 and V is TRBV6-2 or TRBV6-3; weak D call: TRBD2 (6 bases). The germline V and J ends were trimmed by 3 bases and 4 bases, with 13 bases remaining between them. The V gene's germline CDR1 is MNHEY and CDR2 SVGEGT. There are 15 residues in the CDR3. The CDR3 nucleotides read TGTGCCAGCAGTTATTCCGGGACTCCGTACAATGAGCAGTTCTTC. The encoded protein is CASSYSGTPYNEQFF.

This clonotype turned up a few times. V is TRBV15 and J is TRBJ2-6, with D perhaps TRBD1 or TRBD2 (5 bases each). Germline CDR1 is LNHNV and CDR2 is YYDKDF (reference sequence). The length of the CDR3 is 16 residues. V dropped 4 bases and J dropped 1 base, with 11 bases sitting between them. CDR3: CATSTLGVSGANVLTF. The CDR3 DNA is TGTGCCACCAGCACTTTGGGGGTATCTGGGGCCAACGTCCTGACTTTC.

This clonotype was observed a handful of times. CDR3 in DNA: TGTGCCACCAGTGAGGGGCCAGGGGCAAGATACGAGCAGTACTTC. It yields the protein CATSEGPGARYEQYF. The chain is built from TRBV24-1 and TRBJ2-7, with D tentatively TRBD1 (6 bases). V was clipped by 4 bases and J by 4 bases, with 16 bases between them. CDR1 is KGHDR, CDR2 SFDVKD, per germline. The CDR3 totals 15 residues.

This clonotype has a handful of counts. This chain links TRBV20-1 with TRBJ1-2, with D hard to call. This CDR3 spans 13 amino acids. The V and J ends lost 8 bases and 0 bases respectively, with 13 bases between them. CDR1 and CDR2 from the germline V gene are DFQATT and SNEGSKA (reference sequence). This CDR3 is CSSPAGSNYGYTF. CDR3 in DNA: TGCAGTTCCCCAGCGGGATCTAACTATGGCTACACCTTC.

This clonotype occurred many times. This chain links TRBV5-1 with TRBJ1-4, with a weak D call TRBD1 (5 bases). Deletions cut 4 bases from V and 0 bases from J, with 10 bases between. CDR3 size: 15 residues. Per germline, CDR1 SGHRS and CDR2 YFSETQ. The CDR3 sequence: CASSRTGATNEKLFF. CDR3 DNA sequence: TGCGCCAGCAGCCGTACAGGAGCAACTAATGAAAAACTGTTTTTT.

The rearrangement joins TRBV29-1 to TRBJ2-1; 8 nucleotides align to TRBD2. This CDR3 region has 16 residues. Germline CDR1 and CDR2: SQVTM and ANQGSEA. The ends lost 5 bases at V and 4 bases at J; junction bases unmatched: 13. CDR3 region: CSVHKGGGRKYNEQFF. The CDR3 bases are TGCAGCGTTCATAAAGGCGGCGGGAGGAAGTACAATGAGCAGTTCTTC.

The rearrangement links TRBV7-9 to TRBJ2-3, with D tentatively TRBD1 or TRBD2 (5 bases each). CDR1 and CDR2 from the germline V gene are SEHNR and FQNEAQ (reference sequence). The CDR3 sequence is 16 residues long. Trimming left V 1 base short and J 3 bases short, with 14 bases between. In DNA, the CDR3 is TGTGCCAGCAGCTTAGTTGGGGTCGAGGGGACAGATACGCAGTATTTT. This gives the protein CASSLVGVEGTDTQYF.